What follows are 28 T cell receptor beta chains derived from one specimen sequenced in a study of blood T cell repertoires in COVID-19. Only in-frame clones appear in the TCRdb table, and some are missing; sequencing was by immunoSEQ multiplex PCR. Among roughly 200,000 clones listed, roughly 84% were seen once. The sample was peripheral blood. Receptors were obtained from a man over 45 with active or convalescent COVID-19.

The J gene is TRBJ2-7, the V gene TRBV10-2; no clear D gene. The CDR3 covers 13 residues. V gave up 7 bases and J gave up 4 bases, with 14 bases separating them. The germline CDR1 and CDR2 sequences are WSHSY and SAAADI. This CDR3 is CASKAGPGYEQYF. DNA for the CDR3: TGCGCCAGCAAAGCAGGCCCTGGGTACGAGCAGTACTTC.

The V gene is TRBV15, the J gene TRBJ1-1; D might be TRBD1 (5 bases). Germline V gene sequence: CDR1 LNHNV, CDR2 YYDKDF (reference sequence). V was cut by 6 bases and J by 0 bases, with 14 bases left in between. The CDR3 runs to 15 residues. CDR3 loop: CATSTDRPLNTEAFF. The CDR3 DNA reads TGTGCCACCAGTACCGACAGACCGTTGAACACTGAAGCTTTCTTT.

This chain links TRBV9 with TRBJ2-3; weak D call: TRBD2 (5 bases). Deletions cut 0 bases from V and 0 bases from J, with 11 bases between. CDR3 length equals 16 residues. CDR1 and CDR2 from the germline V gene are SGDLS and YYNGEE. For the CDR3, the DNA is TGTGCCAGCAGCGTAGCAACCGGGATAAGCACAGATACGCAGTATTTT. Its translation is CASSVATGISTDTQYF.

This chain joins TRBV6-4 and TRBJ2-3; D is perhaps TRBD2 (6 bases). Per the germline V gene, CDR1 is MRHNA and CDR2 is SNTAGT. This CDR3 contains 14 residues. V shed 2 bases and J shed 0 bases, with 6 bases lying between them. This CDR3 is CASSDGTSTDTQYF. The CDR3 region has the DNA TGTGCCAGCAGTGACGGGACTAGCACAGATACGCAGTATTTT.

This rearrangement joins TRBV30 to TRBJ1-1; D possibly corresponds to TRBD1 (5 bases). V was pared by 0 bases and J by 5 bases, with 16 bases between. This CDR3 has 15 amino acids. CDR1 and CDR2 from the germline V gene are GTSNPN and SVGIG (reference sequence). CDR3 sequence reads: CAWSVPLQAQTEAFF. The CDR3, as DNA: TGTGCCTGGAGTGTACCCTTACAGGCCCAGACTGAAGCTTTCTTT.

For this clone: This specimen includes other DNA sequences encoding the same CDR3. The chain links TRBV19 to TRBJ1-1, with 8 bases identical to TRBD1. The germline V gene encodes CDR1 LNHDA and CDR2 SQIVND (reference sequence). This CDR3 contains 14 residues. The J segment lost 1 base and the V segment lost 7 bases, leaving 5 bases of the junction unmatched. The CDR3 region is CASTLGQENTEAFF. CDR3 bases: TGTGCCAGTACCCTGGGACAGGAGAACACTGAAGCTTTCTTT.

V and J are TRBV4-1 and TRBJ2-7; a weak D match, TRBD1 (6 bases). Germline CDR1 MGHRA, CDR2 YSYEKL. V was shortened by 1 base and J by 2 bases, with 12 bases between the two germline ends. The CDR3 contains 15 residues. This CDR3 reads CASSQARTETYEQYF. Written as DNA, the CDR3 is TGCGCCAGCAGCCAAGCGCGGACAGAGACCTACGAGCAGTACTTC.

The V and J genes are TRBV5-1 and TRBJ2-2; D is ambiguous. This CDR3 region has 17 residues. Germline values: CDR1 SGHRS, CDR2 YFSETQ. V was shortened by 0 bases and J by 8 bases, with 20 bases between the two germline ends. In nucleotides, the CDR3 is TGCGCCAGCAGCTTGGGCTTCAATCAACTCACGTCTGGGGAGCTGTTTTTT. It encodes CASSLGFNQLTSGELFF.

The chain is built from TRBV5-1 and TRBJ1-2; no clear D. Between the trimmed V and J ends, which lost 4 bases and 3 bases, there was a span of 16 bases. There are 15 residues in the CDR3. Germline lookup yields CDR1 SGHRS and CDR2 YFSETQ. CDR3 amino acids: CASSPNTASDYGYTF. The CDR3 coding sequence is TGCGCCAGCAGCCCGAATACTGCGAGTGACTATGGCTACACCTTC.

V usage is TRBV21-1 and J usage is TRBJ2-7; the table names TRBD1, a call not compared with the DNA. TRBV21-1 is a pseudogene segment. This CDR3 spans 16 amino acids. CDR3 sequence reads: CASSKGWDRASYEQYF. DNA for the CDR3: TGTGCCAGCAGCAAAGGTTGGGACAGAGCATCCTACGAGCAGTACTTC.

This chain uses TRBV3-1 (or the pseudogene TRBV3-2) with TRBJ2-2; the match to TRBD2 covers 7 bases. This CDR3 has 20 amino acids. V was clipped by 2 bases and J by 5 bases; unmatched bases: 20. CDR1 LGHDT and CDR2 YNNKEL come from the germline V gene (reference sequence). The DNA for the CDR3 is TGTGCCAGCAGCCAAAGGAACTTTCGATTGGGCGGGGGAGAAACCGGGGAGCTGTTTTTT. Amino acid sequence: CASSQRNFRLGGGETGELFF.

V usage is TRBV10-3 and J usage is TRBJ1-1; the D gene is possibly TRBD1 (6 bases). Trimming stripped 7 bases from V and 1 base from J, with 10 bases between. The CDR3 is made up of 13 amino acids. Germline CDR1 and CDR2: ENHRY and SYGVKD. The CDR3 here is CAITGQRNTEAFF. Here the CDR3 DNA reads TGTGCCATCACCGGACAGAGGAACACTGAAGCTTTCTTT.

This chain uses TRBV2 with TRBJ1-1; 8 nucleotides line up with TRBD1. J gave up 0 bases and V 6 bases, and 3 bases lay outside the gene matches. Germline CDR1 reads SNHLY; CDR2 reads FYNNEI. This CDR3 has 14 residues. The CDR3 loop is CASRETGVNTEAFF. The CDR3 DNA sequence: TGTGCCAGCAGGGAGACAGGGGTGAACACTGAAGCTTTCTTT.

The chain has TRBV5-4 and TRBJ2-5; 9 bases fit TRBD2. The V segment lost 4 bases and the J segment 5 bases; nucleotides outside the gene matches: 6. Germline V gene data show CDR1 as SGHNT and CDR2 as YYREEE (reference sequence). This CDR3 is built from 14 residues. The CDR3 here is CASSTGLAGETQYF. The CDR3 nucleotides read TGTGCCAGCAGCACGGGACTAGCTGGGGAGACCCAGTACTTC.

This clone was counted once. The CDR3 nucleotides read TGTGCCAGCAGAGGACAGAATACCTACGAGCAGTACTTC. Amino acids: CASRGQNTYEQYF. The chain couples TRBV3-1 (or the pseudogene TRBV3-2) to TRBJ2-7; D may be TRBD1 (6 bases). Trimming pared 6 bases from V and 2 bases from J, leaving 11 bases between. The CDR3 has 13 residues. CDR1 is LGHDT and CDR2 is YNNKEL in the germline V gene (reference sequence).

V and J are TRBV5-1 and TRBJ2-5, with 8 positions matching TRBD2. The CDR3 consists of 15 residues. The trim removed 0 bases at V and 5 bases at J, leaving 6 bases unmatched. Germline V gene lookup returns CDR1 SGHRS and CDR2 YFSETQ. The CDR3 coding sequence is TGCGCCAGCAGCTTGGCCGGGACTAGAGGCGAGACCCAGTACTTC. Protein product: CASSLAGTRGETQYF. The full variable domain, in which reference TRBV5-1 and TRBJ2-5 provide the parts outside the CDR3, is KAGVTQTPRYLIKTRGQQVTLSCSPISGHRSVSWYQQTPGQGLQFLFEYFSETQRNKGNFPGRFSGRQFSNSRSEMNVSTLELGDSALYLCASSLAGTRGETQYFGPGTRLLVL.

The genes are TRBV29-1 and TRBJ2-7; 9 bases map to TRBD2. The V segment lost 7 bases and the J segment 7 bases; nucleotides outside the gene matches: 11. The CDR3 spans 13 residues. CDR1 is SQVTM and CDR2 is ANQGSEA in the germline V gene. The CDR3 sequence: CSGRGGDIREQYF. For the CDR3, the DNA is TGCAGCGGGCGGGGGGGAGATATACGGGAGCAGTACTTC.

The CDR3 DNA sequence: TGTGCCAGCAGTAGGACTGCGAGTCCGTACAATGAGCAGTTCTTC. This sequence encodes CASSRTASPYNEQFF. The V and J genes are TRBV6-6 and TRBJ2-1, with a tentative D call TRBD2 (5 bases). The germline gives CDR1 MNHNY, CDR2 SVGAGI (reference sequence). There are 15 residues in the CDR3. V was cut by 5 bases and J by 4 bases, with 15 bases left in between.

This chain connects TRBV7-9 to TRBJ1-1; no definite D call. Per the germline V gene, CDR1 is SEHNR and CDR2 is FQNEAQ (reference sequence). This CDR3 has 14 amino acids. Trimming pared 1 base from V and 2 bases from J, leaving 8 bases between. The CDR3 DNA follows: TGTGCCAGCAGCTTAGTTGCGGGTAACACTGAAGCTTTCTTT. Its translation is CASSLVAGNTEAFF.

The rearrangement links TRBV28 to TRBJ1-2, with 10 bases fitting TRBD1. J gave up 5 bases and V 4 bases, and 4 bases lay outside the gene matches. Germline-derived CDR1 and CDR2 are MDHEN and SYDVKM. The CDR3 contains 14 residues. This CDR3 reads CASSSGTGVYGYTF. CDR3 coding DNA: TGTGCCAGCAGTTCCGGGACAGGGGTTTATGGCTACACCTTC.

The gene calls are TRBV6-4 and TRBJ1-5; D remains unclear. V lost 4 bases and J 3 bases, leaving 7 bases between the germline ends. The germline V gene encodes CDR1 MRHNA and CDR2 SNTAGT. This CDR3 contains 13 residues. CDR3: CASSVRANQPQHF. CDR3 coding DNA: TGTGCCAGCAGTGTGAGGGCCAATCAGCCCCAGCATTTT.

This chain joins TRBV7-9 and TRBJ2-7; TRBD1 matches 7 bases. The CDR3 contains 11 residues. With 7 bases clipped from V and 5 bases from J, the junction kept 2 bases outside the gene matches. Per germline, CDR1 SEHNR and CDR2 FQNEAQ (reference sequence). This CDR3 is CASKGAHEQYF. DNA of the CDR3: TGTGCCAGCAAGGGGGCACACGAGCAGTACTTC.

This clone was seen once. The V and J genes are TRBV7-2 and TRBJ1-1, with D possibly being TRBD1 (5 bases). The CDR3 loop spans 16 amino acids. Germline assignment: CDR1 SGHTA and CDR2 FQGNSA. Trimming stripped 5 bases from V and 0 bases from J, with 16 bases between. This chain's CDR3 is CASSHTAGRMNTEAFF. CDR3 nucleotide sequence: TGTGCCAGCAGCCACACCGCGGGACGGATGAACACTGAAGCTTTCTTT.

The J gene is TRBJ1-4, the V gene TRBV5-4, with 9 bases fitting TRBD1. Trimming at V came to 4 bases and at J to 2 bases, leaving 3 bases not matched to a gene. The CDR3 loop spans 15 amino acids. Germline loops: CDR1 SGHNT, CDR2 YYREEE (reference sequence). The CDR3 is CASSQGQGTNEKLFF. The DNA for the CDR3 is TGTGCCAGCAGCCAGGGACAGGGTACTAATGAAAAACTGTTTTTT.

V is TRBV11-1 and J is TRBJ2-1; D may be TRBD1 (5 bases). Germline lookup yields CDR1 SGHAT and CDR2 FQDESV (reference sequence). Trimming stripped 6 bases from V and 0 bases from J, with 12 bases between. The CDR3 contains 15 residues. The CDR3 DNA is TGTGCCAGCAGATCGACAGTTAGCTCCTACAATGAGCAGTTCTTC. It specifies CASRSTVSSYNEQFF.

The chain joins TRBV9 to TRBJ1-4; TRBD1 aligns across 8 bases. There are 15 residues in the CDR3. Unmatched junction bases numbered 7, after V lost 1 base and J lost 8 bases. Germline CDR1 is SGDLS and CDR2 is YYNGEE. The CDR3 DNA is TGTGCCAGCAGCGTATATGGACAGGGTGACGAAAAACTGTTTTTT. Translating gives CASSVYGQGDEKLFF. Full variable domain (remainder filled in from reference TRBV9 and TRBJ1-4): DSGVTQTPKHLITATGQRVTLRCSPRSGDLSVYWYQQSLDQGLQFLIQYYNGEERAKGNILERFSAQQFPDLHSELNLSSLELGDSALYFCASSVYGQGDEKLFFGSGTQLSVL.

J is TRBJ2-7 and V is TRBV6-2 or TRBV6-3; 7 nucleotides align to TRBD1. The germline V gene has CDR1 MNHEY and CDR2 SVGEGT. The ends lost 6 bases at V and 2 bases at J; junction bases unmatched: 7. This CDR3 is built from 14 residues. CDR3 loop: CASSLPTGTYEQYF. For the CDR3, the DNA is TGTGCCAGCAGCCTCCCGACAGGGACCTACGAGCAGTACTTC.

The gene calls are TRBV11-2 and TRBJ2-3; maybe TRBD2 (6 bases). CDR1 and CDR2 (germline): SGHAT, FQNNGV. The ends were cut back, 5 bases at V and 0 bases at J, with 12 bases in the middle. The CDR3 consists of 15 residues. Here the CDR3 reads CASSPRLGSTDTQYF. CDR3 DNA: TGTGCCAGCAGCCCACGACTAGGGAGCACAGATACGCAGTATTTT.